A selection of T cell receptor beta chains follows, all from one sample in a study of monozygotic twins with inflammatory bowel disease. TCRdb re-called the 5' RACE reads and shows each CDR3 protein once, DNA omitted. The table for this sample gives around 380,000 distinct CDR3 sequences. Sequenced input: blood. The receptors originated from a human donor with ulcerative colitis or Crohn's disease, or a healthy co-twin of an affected twin (not recorded which). Both conserved end residues are part of each CDR3.

V	J	CDR3
TRBV4-1	TRBJ2-3	CASSQVRQGPTDTQYF
TRBV10-3	TRBJ2-1	CAISASGTSEVEQFF
TRBV9	TRBJ2-1	CASSVAPVNEQFF
TRBV7-9	TRBJ2-5	CASSSWDRQQETQYF
TRBV14	TRBJ2-1	CASSPFLTSDGGYEQFF
TRBV5-1	TRBJ1-1	CASSLGTAVNTEAFF
TRBV15	TRBJ1-1	CATSRDGQVEAFF
TRBV5-1	TRBJ1-1	CASSNRNTNTEAFF
TRBV5-1	TRBJ2-1	CASSLVDRGGNEQFF
TRBV6-1	TRBJ2-1	CASGSIAGRDEQFF
TRBV18	TRBJ1-1	CASSADRNTEAFF
TRBV25-1	TRBJ1-5	CAWHKLCQPQHF
TRBV5-1	TRBJ2-7	CVSASRTGGNEQYF
TRBV11-2	TRBJ1-3	CASSLSRNPNTIYF
TRBV28	TRBJ1-1	CASSPTVSRSEAFF
TRBV10-3	TRBJ2-7	CAISARTGSNEQYF
TRBV20-1	TRBJ2-1	CSARELAGGYYNEQFF
TRBV10-3	TRBJ2-5	CAIGRGLGETQYF
TRBV19	TRBJ2-3	CASQGGRTTDTQYF
TRBV29-1	TRBJ2-3	CSVEDLRDTRQLDTQYF
TRBV5-1	TRBJ2-1	CASSPRTSGGPEQFF
TRBV4-1	TRBJ1-3	CASSQFITGTAGNTIYF
TRBV20-1	TRBJ2-7	CSARAKGWGPPYEQYF
TRBV3-1	TRBJ1-5	CASSWGQINQPQHF
TRBV12-3/TRBV12-4	TRBJ2-4	CASSWAARGRKNIQYF
TRBV28	TRBJ1-6	CASTGGTGNSPLHF
TRBV6-1	TRBJ1-1	CASRKTANTEAFF
TRBV20-1	TRBJ2-2	CSASRGTGELFF
TRBV5-1	TRBJ2-7	CASSLASGAVFYEQYF